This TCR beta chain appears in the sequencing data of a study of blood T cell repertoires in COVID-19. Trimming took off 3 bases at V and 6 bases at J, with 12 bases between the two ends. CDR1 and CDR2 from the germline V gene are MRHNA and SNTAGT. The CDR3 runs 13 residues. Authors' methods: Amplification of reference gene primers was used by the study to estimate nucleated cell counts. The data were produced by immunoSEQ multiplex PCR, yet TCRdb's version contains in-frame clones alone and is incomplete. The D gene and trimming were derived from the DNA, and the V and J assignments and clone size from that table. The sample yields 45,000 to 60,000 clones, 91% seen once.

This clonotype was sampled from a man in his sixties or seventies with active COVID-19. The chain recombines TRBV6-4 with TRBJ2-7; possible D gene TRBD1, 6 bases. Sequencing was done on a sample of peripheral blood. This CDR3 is CASSEQRGGEQYF. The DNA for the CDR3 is TGTGCCAGCAGTGAGCAGAGAGGGGGCGAGCAGTACTTC.